This is a list of T cell receptor beta chains from one sample in a study of early T cells in non-severe SARS-CoV-2 infection. In TCRdb, the 5' RACE reads were re-called with MiXCR into one record per CDR3 protein. The sample lists around 50,000 distinct CDR3 sequences; 10% to 15% were seen once. Sequencing input: whole blood. The receptors were gathered from an adult who was a healthcare worker with PCR-confirmed SARS-CoV-2 infection or an uninfected control (not recorded which). Both conserved end residues are part of each CDR3. D genes are given only for firm matches. Clone size appears in some rows only: once, few, many, or a class for an expanded clone.

J gene	clone size	D gene	V gene	CDR3 protein	CDR3 DNA
TRBJ1-4	NA	NA	TRBV10-3	CAISDSTNEKLFF	TGTGCCATCAGTGATTCAACTAATGAAAAACTGTTTTTT
TRBJ2-2	many	NA	TRBV19	CASSSLGLPNTGELFF	TGTGCCAGTAGTTCTTTAGGACTACCGAACACCGGGGAGCTGTTTTTT
TRBJ2-1	many	NA	TRBV6-6	CASSLLDEQFF	TGTGCCAGCAGCCTACTGGATGAGCAGTTCTTC
TRBJ1-2	many	NA	TRBV27	CASSLTGTGANGYTF	TGTGCCAGCAGTTTAACCGGTACGGGGGCTAATGGCTACACCTTC
TRBJ2-7	few	TRBD2	TRBV11-2	CANSLVVTSGVIYEQYF	TGTGCCAACAGCTTGGTCGTGACTAGCGGGGTAATCTACGAGCAGTACTTC
TRBJ2-5	many	TRBD2	TRBV27	CASSLRAGGLDKTQYF	TGTGCCAGCAGTTTAAGGGCGGGGGGGCTTGACAAGACCCAGTACTTC
TRBJ2-3	many	TRBD2	TRBV6-6	CASSYYGRASPAYTDTQYF	TGTGCCAGCAGTTACTACGGGAGGGCGAGCCCCGCGTACACAGATACGCAGTATTTT
TRBJ2-3	NA	TRBD2	TRBV6-6	CASRAGTSGAGPSTDTQYF	TGTGCCAGCAGGGCCGGGACTAGCGGGGCGGGACCTAGCACAGATACGCAGTATTTT
TRBJ1-1	NA	TRBD1	TRBV3-1	CASSHRPGTANSNTEAFF	TGTGCCAGCAGCCATAGACCCGGGACAGCAAACTCGAACACTGAAGCTTTCTTT
TRBJ1-4	many	NA	TRBV9	CASSLRGGYNEKLFF	TGTGCCAGCAGCCTCAGAGGGGGGTATAATGAAAAACTGTTTTTT
TRBJ2-5	many	NA	TRBV7-9	CASSLGSGIRQETQYF	TGTGCCAGCAGCTTAGGTAGCGGCATCCGACAAGAGACCCAGTACTTC
TRBJ1-4	many	NA	TRBV2	CASTAGHRESEKLFF	TGTGCCAGCACCGCGGGACACAGGGAGAGTGAAAAACTGTTTTTT
TRBJ2-7	many	TRBD2	TRBV20-1	CSASQRGGLYEQYF	TGCAGTGCTTCACAGCGGGGGGGCCTCTACGAGCAGTACTTC
TRBJ2-2	few	NA	TRBV5-1	CASSVTITGELFF	TGCGCCAGCAGTGTAACGATCACCGGGGAGCTGTTTTTT
TRBJ2-7	few	NA	TRBV9	CASSVDPGGSYEQYF	TGTGCCAGCAGCGTAGATCCAGGTGGTTCCTACGAGCAGTACTTC
TRBJ2-4	few	TRBD1	TRBV19	CASSIGRDRANIQYF	TGTGCCAGTAGTATAGGGCGGGACAGGGCAAACATTCAGTACTTC
TRBJ1-3	many	TRBD1	TRBV7-9	CASSFGTGGAGNTIYF	TGTGCCAGCAGCTTCGGGACAGGGGGAGCCGGAAACACCATATATTTT
TRBJ2-3	NA	NA	TRBV28	CASSFRGASTDTQYF	TGTGCCAGCAGTTTTAGGGGAGCTAGCACAGATACGCAGTATTTT
TRBJ2-7	many	NA	TRBV30	CAWNRQTPAYEQYF	TGTGCCTGGAACCGACAGACCCCGGCCTACGAGCAGTACTTC
TRBJ1-2	many	TRBD1	TRBV27	CASRSTGGYGYTF	TGTGCCAGCAGGTCCACAGGGGGCTATGGCTACACCTTC
TRBJ2-5	few	NA	TRBV7-6	CASSVQETQYF	TGTGCCAGCAGCGTTCAAGAGACCCAGTACTTC
TRBJ1-5	many	NA	TRBV3-1	CASSPPALGNQPQHF	TGTGCCAGCAGCCCCCCCGCCTTGGGAAATCAGCCCCAGCATTTT
TRBJ2-7	many	NA	TRBV10-3	CAISRQVSMNEQYF	TGTGCCATCAGCAGACAGGTGAGCATGAACGAGCAGTACTTC
TRBJ1-5	many	NA	TRBV27	CASRTERQPQHF	TGTGCCAGCAGGACAGAACGTCAGCCCCAGCATTTT
TRBJ1-1	few	NA	TRBV6-6	CAAEKNTEAFF	TGTGCCGCCGAGAAGAACACTGAAGCTTTCTTT
TRBJ2-7	many	TRBD1	TRBV5-1	CASSTRQGEPSYEQYF	TGCGCCAGCAGCACAAGACAGGGTGAACCCTCCTACGAGCAGTACTTC
TRBJ1-2	many	NA	TRBV4-1	CASSQDRTGFYGYTF	TGCGCCAGCAGCCAAGATCGAACAGGGTTCTATGGCTACACCTTC
TRBJ2-2	many	TRBD2	TRBV6-2/TRBV6-3	CASRPLLAGLLTGELFF	TGTGCCAGCAGACCCCTTCTAGCGGGGCTACTCACCGGGGAGCTGTTTTTT
TRBJ2-2	many	NA	TRBV9	CASSVVPVVSGELFF	TGTGCCAGCAGCGTAGTGCCCGTCGTCTCGGGGGAGCTGTTTTTT
TRBJ1-6	few	NA	TRBV27	CASSFSSRNSPLHF	TGTGCCAGCAGTTTTTCCTCTCGGAATTCACCCCTCCACTTT
TRBJ2-7	few	NA	TRBV6-5	CASSQSSYEQYF	TGTGCCAGCAGCCAGAGCTCCTACGAGCAGTACTTC
TRBJ1-3	many	NA	TRBV30	CAWGPPRKSSGNTIYF	TGTGCCTGGGGCCCCCCCAGGAAGAGCTCTGGAAACACCATATATTTT
TRBJ2-7	many	TRBD2	TRBV6-5	CASRVTSGGYEQYF	TGTGCCAGCAGGGTGACTAGCGGGGGGTACGAGCAGTACTTC
TRBJ2-2	many	TRBD1	TRBV12-5	CASGLSRDRGRAGELFF	TGTGCTAGTGGTTTGTCTCGGGACAGGGGTAGGGCCGGGGAGCTGTTTTTT
TRBJ2-5	many	TRBD1	TRBV18	CASSPRDRGTQYF	TGTGCCAGCTCACCCCGGGACAGGGGGACCCAGTACTTC
TRBJ2-2	few	NA	TRBV11-3	CASSALVSGAGELFF	TGTGCCAGCAGCGCCTTAGTTTCAGGGGCCGGGGAGCTGTTTTTT
TRBJ2-7	many	NA	TRBV23-1	CASSQSLRQTEQYF	TGCGCCAGCAGTCAATCCCTCCGACAGACTGAGCAGTACTTC
TRBJ2-7	many	TRBD1	TRBV28	CASSLPGTGRHEQYF	TGTGCCAGCAGTTTACCCGGGACAGGGCGGCACGAGCAGTACTTC
TRBJ1-6	few	NA	TRBV3-1	CASSTVNSPLHF	TGTGCCAGCAGCACCGTTAATTCACCCCTCCACTTT
TRBJ1-1	many	NA	TRBV20-1	CSAPKNAEAFF	TGCAGTGCTCCAAAAAACGCTGAAGCTTTCTTT
TRBJ1-1	many	NA	TRBV10-3	CAISESRQMNTEAFF	TGTGCCATCAGTGAGTCGCGGCAGATGAACACTGAAGCTTTCTTT
TRBJ2-3	few	NA	TRBV7-6	CASSLDPDTQYF	TGTGCCAGCAGCTTAGATCCAGATACGCAGTATTTT
TRBJ1-5	many	NA	TRBV18	CASSPAHPSGSNQPQHF	TGTGCCAGCTCACCCGCTCACCCCAGTGGAAGTAATCAGCCCCAGCATTTT
TRBJ2-3	NA	TRBD2	TRBV20-1	CSARAPGGLADFTDTQYF	TGCAGTGCTAGAGCCCCGGGGGGGCTAGCGGACTTCACAGATACGCAGTATTTT
TRBJ2-5	NA	NA	TRBV7-8	CASSLGEEGTQYF	TGTGCCAGCAGCTTAGGCGAAGAGGGGACCCAGTACTTC
TRBJ2-1	few	NA	TRBV7-9	CASSSGLEQFF	TGTGCCAGCAGCTCCGGACTTGAGCAGTTCTTC
TRBJ2-1	many	TRBD2	TRBV4-1	CASSRLAGAVDEQFF	TGCGCCAGCAGCCGATTAGCGGGAGCGGTGGATGAGCAGTTCTTC
TRBJ1-6	few	NA	TRBV11-3	CASSLDLGTGNSYNSPLHF	TGTGCCAGCAGCTTAGATTTGGGAACAGGGAACTCCTATAATTCACCCCTCCACTTT
TRBJ2-1	few	TRBD2	TRBV7-2	CASSPPSGGANEQFF	TGTGCCAGCAGCCCCCCTAGCGGGGGGGCCAATGAGCAGTTCTTC
TRBJ2-7	few	NA	TRBV18	CASSPLGKTSREQYF	TGTGCCAGCTCACCACTTGGGAAAACTTCGAGGGAGCAGTACTTC
TRBJ1-1	many	NA	TRBV14	CASSQFIRGHYTEAFF	TGTGCCAGCAGCCAATTTATCAGGGGCCACTACACTGAAGCTTTCTTT
TRBJ2-1	many	NA	TRBV2	CASSENSLGGNEQFF	TGTGCCAGCAGTGAAAATTCGTTGGGCGGGAATGAGCAGTTCTTC
TRBJ2-6	NA	NA	TRBV2	CASSGSGANVLTF	TGTGCCAGCAGTGGAAGTGGGGCCAACGTCCTGACTTTC
TRBJ1-6	many	NA	TRBV21-1	CASSEQGPDSSYNSPLHF	TGTGCCAGCAGCGAACAAGGGCCCGATAGCTCCTATAATTCACCCCTCCACTTT
TRBJ2-7	few	NA	TRBV12-3/TRBV12-4	CASSYGPAAYEQYF	TGTGCCAGCAGCTACGGCCCCGCAGCCTACGAGCAGTACTTC
TRBJ2-5	many	NA	TRBV3-1	CASSREETQYF	TGTGCCAGCAGCCGCGAAGAGACCCAGTACTTC
TRBJ1-5	NA	NA	TRBV7-9	CASSFDEANQPQHF	TGTGCCAGCAGCTTTGACGAGGCAAATCAGCCCCAGCATTTT
TRBJ1-2	many	NA	TRBV9	CASTLDSYGYTF	TGTGCCAGCACCCTCGACAGCTATGGCTACACCTTC
TRBJ1-1	few	TRBD1	TRBV2	CARARQDRGAVAFF	TGTGCCAGGGCGAGACAGGACAGGGGCGCGGTAGCTTTCTTT
TRBJ2-1	many	NA	TRBV6-1	CASSEVGGPSYNEQFF	TGTGCCAGCAGTGAAGTCGGGGGACCCTCCTACAATGAGCAGTTCTTC